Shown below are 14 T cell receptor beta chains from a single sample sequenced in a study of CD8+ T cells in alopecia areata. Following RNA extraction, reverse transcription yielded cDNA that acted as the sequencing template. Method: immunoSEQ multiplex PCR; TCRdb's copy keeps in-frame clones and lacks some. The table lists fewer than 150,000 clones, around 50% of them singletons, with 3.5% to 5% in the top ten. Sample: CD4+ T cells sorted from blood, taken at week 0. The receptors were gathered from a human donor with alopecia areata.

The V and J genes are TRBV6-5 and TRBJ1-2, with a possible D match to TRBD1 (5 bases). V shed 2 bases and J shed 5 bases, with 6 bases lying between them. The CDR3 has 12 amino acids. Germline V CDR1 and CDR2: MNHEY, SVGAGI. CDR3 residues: CASSYRGYGYTF. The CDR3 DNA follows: TGTGCCAGCAGTTACAGGGGTTATGGCTACACCTTC.

CDR3 nucleotide sequence: TGTGCCAGCAGTGAAGCGCTTCCGGCTAGCGGGGAAGAGACCCAGTACTTC. This gives the protein CASSEALPASGEETQYF. V usage is TRBV2 and J usage is TRBJ2-5; 9 bases align to TRBD2. V trimming: 0 bases; J trimming: 3 bases; junction bases outside the gene matches: 8. CDR1 and CDR2 from the germline V gene are SNHLY and FYNNEI. CDR3 length equals 17 residues.

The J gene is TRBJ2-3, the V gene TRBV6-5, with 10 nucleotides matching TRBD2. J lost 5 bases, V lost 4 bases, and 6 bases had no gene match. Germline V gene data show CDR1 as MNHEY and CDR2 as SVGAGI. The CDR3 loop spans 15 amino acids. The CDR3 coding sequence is TGTGCCAGCAGTTCGTCTAGCGGGGGTCGAGATACGCAGTATTTT. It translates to CASSSSSGGRDTQYF.

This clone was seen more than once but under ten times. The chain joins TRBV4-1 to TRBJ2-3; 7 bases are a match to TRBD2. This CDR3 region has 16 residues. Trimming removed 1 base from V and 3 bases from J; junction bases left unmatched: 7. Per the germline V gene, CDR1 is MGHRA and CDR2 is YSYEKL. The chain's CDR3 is CASSQGYGEGTDTQYF. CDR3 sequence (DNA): TGCGCCAGCAGCCAAGGCTACGGGGAGGGGACAGATACGCAGTATTTT.

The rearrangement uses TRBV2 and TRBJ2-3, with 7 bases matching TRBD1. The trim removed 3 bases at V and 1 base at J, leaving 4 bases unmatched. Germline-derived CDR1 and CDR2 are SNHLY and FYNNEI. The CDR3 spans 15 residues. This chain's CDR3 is CASSEPGQGTDTQYF. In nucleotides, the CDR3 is TGTGCCAGCAGTGAGCCCGGACAGGGCACAGATACGCAGTATTTT.

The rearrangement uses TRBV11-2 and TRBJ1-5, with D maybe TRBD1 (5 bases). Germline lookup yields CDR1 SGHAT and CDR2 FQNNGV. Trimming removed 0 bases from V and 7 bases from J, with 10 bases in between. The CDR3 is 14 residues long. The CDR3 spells CASSLEQGAQPQHF. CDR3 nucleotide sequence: TGTGCCAGCAGCTTAGAACAAGGGGCACAGCCCCAGCATTTT. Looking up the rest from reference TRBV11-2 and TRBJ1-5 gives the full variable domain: EAGVAQSPRYKIIEKRQSVAFWCNPISGHATLYWYQQILGQGPKLLIQFQNNGVVDDSQLPKDRFSAERLKGVDSTLKIQPAKLEDSAVYLCASSLEQGAQPQHFGDGTRLSIL.

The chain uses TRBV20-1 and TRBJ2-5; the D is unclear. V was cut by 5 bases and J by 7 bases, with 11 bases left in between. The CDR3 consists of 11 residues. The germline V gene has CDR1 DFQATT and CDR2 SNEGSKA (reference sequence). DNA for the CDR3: TGCAGTGCTTCGGACGGCCGGACCCAGTACTTC. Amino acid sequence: CSASDGRTQYF.

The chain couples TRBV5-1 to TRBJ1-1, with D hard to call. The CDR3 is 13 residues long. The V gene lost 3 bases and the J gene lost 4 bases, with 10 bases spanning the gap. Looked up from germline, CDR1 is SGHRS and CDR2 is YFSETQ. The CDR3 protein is CASSSGPSTEAFF. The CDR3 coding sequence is TGCGCCAGCAGCTCCGGACCGTCCACTGAAGCTTTCTTT.

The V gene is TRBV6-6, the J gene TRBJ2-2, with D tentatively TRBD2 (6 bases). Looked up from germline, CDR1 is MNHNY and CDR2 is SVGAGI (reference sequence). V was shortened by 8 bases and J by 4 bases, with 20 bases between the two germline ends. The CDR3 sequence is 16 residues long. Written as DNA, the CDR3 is TGTGCCAGCTTCCGAGGCCATAGCGGACTCACCGGGGAGCTGTTTTTT. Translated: CASFRGHSGLTGELFF.

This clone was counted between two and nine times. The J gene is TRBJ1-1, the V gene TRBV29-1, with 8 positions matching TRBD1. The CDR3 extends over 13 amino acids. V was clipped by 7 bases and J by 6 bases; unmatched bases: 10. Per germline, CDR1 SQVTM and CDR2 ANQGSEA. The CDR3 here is CSAWTGIGSEAFF. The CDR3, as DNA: TGCAGCGCTTGGACAGGGATAGGGTCTGAAGCTTTCTTT.

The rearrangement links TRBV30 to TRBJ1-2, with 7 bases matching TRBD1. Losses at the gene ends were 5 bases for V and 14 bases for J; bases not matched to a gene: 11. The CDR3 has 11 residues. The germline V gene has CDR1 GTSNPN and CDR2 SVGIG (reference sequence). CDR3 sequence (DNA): TGTGCCTGGGGGGAACAGGGGCAAGTTACCTTC. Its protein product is CAWGEQGQVTF. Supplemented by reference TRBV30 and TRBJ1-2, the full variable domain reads SQTIHQWPATLVQPVGSPLSLECTVEGTSNPNLYWYRQAAGRGLQLLFYSVGIGQISSEVPQNLSASRPQDRQFILSSKKLLLSDSGFYLCAWGEQGQVTFGSGTRLTVV.

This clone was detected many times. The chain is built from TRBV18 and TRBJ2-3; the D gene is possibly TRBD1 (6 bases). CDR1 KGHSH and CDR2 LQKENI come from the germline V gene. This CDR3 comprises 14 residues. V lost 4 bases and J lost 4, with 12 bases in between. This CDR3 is CASSLDRISDTQYF. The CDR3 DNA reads TGTGCCAGCTCACTCGACAGGATTTCAGATACGCAGTATTTT.

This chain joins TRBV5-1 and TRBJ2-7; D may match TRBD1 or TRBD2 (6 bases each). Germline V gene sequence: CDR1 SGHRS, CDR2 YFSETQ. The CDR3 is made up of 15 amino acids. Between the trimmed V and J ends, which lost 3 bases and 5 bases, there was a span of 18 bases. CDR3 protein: CASSSLGGSSDEQYF. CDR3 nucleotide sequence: TGCGCCAGCAGCTCCTTAGGGGGGAGTAGCGACGAGCAGTACTTC.

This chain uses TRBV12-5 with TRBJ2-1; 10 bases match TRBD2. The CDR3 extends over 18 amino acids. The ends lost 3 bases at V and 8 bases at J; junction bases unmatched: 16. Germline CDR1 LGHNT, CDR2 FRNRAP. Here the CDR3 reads CASGLSRWGAGGLDEQFF. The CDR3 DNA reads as TGTGCTAGTGGTTTATCCCGCTGGGGAGCGGGGGGGCTGGATGAGCAGTTCTTC.